The rows below give T cell receptor beta chains drawn from one sample of a study of response to subunit inactivated influenza vaccine. From the RT-PCR reads, TCRdb called clonotypes with MiXCR, one entry per CDR3 protein. Here the sample spans approximately 570,000 distinct CDR3 sequences, 7.6% being singletons. The material sequenced was PBMCs from blood, taken less than 30 months after vaccination. The receptor source for this set is a man aged 50 to 69 who received an inactivated influenza vaccine. CDR3s include the opening cysteine and the closing phenylalanine or tryptophan.

CASSYYYMGTGMDGYTF,TRBJ1-2,TRBV6-5
CAISDPRRDATDTQYF,TRBJ2-3,TRBV10-3
CSANLVTGEQFF,TRBJ2-1,TRBV20-1
CASSEFRGSGNTIYF,TRBJ1-3,TRBV10-2
CSARGLAEETQYF,TRBJ2-5,TRBV20-1
CSATKGPSGRGSEQFF,TRBJ2-1,TRBV20-1
CASSPRGWEQYF,TRBJ2-7,TRBV12-3/TRBV12-4
CASSLDVQPQHF,TRBJ1-5,TRBV7-2
CASSPLLMPTYGYTF,TRBJ1-2,TRBV3-1
CASSPPGGQTNTEAFF,TRBJ1-1,TRBV7-2
CASSLGPGSGRLGNQPQHF,TRBJ1-5,TRBV11-2
CASSWTIGEQYF,TRBJ2-7,TRBV12-3/TRBV12-4
CISPPGQGAFEQFF,TRBJ2-1,TRBV20-1
CASSRTTGKFEPQHF,TRBJ1-5,TRBV6-1
CASRSTPGTEAFF,TRBJ1-1,TRBV3-1
CASSPVRGYNEQFF,TRBJ2-1,TRBV7-2
CASSQGPVGRETQYF,TRBJ2-5,TRBV3-1
CASSLSAGANEQYF,TRBJ2-7,TRBV5-1
CASSPGRGGEQYF,TRBJ2-7,TRBV9
CASSTLVGEQYF,TRBJ2-7,TRBV7-2